The 4 T cell receptor beta chains below come from one sample, sequenced in a study of shared clonotypes between healthy human individuals. Method: immunoSEQ multiplex PCR; TCRdb's copy keeps in-frame clones and lacks some. The sample holds some 1.4 million clones, about 96% seen once. Sequencing was done on a sample of naive CD4+ T cells sorted from blood. Subset reported: CD45RA+ positively selected. The receptors shown here come from a man aged 30 to 39 in good health.

The gene calls are TRBV4-2 and TRBJ2-1, with a weak D call TRBD1 (5 bases). Trimming removed 2 bases at V and 0 bases at J, with 20 bases between. The CDR3 totals 19 residues. CDR1 is LGHNA, CDR2 YNFKEQ, per germline. As DNA, the CDR3 is TGTGCCAGCAGCCAACAAATTCGACAGAGAACCAGCTCCTACAATGAGCAGTTCTTC. Protein: CASSQQIRQRTSSYNEQFF.

The gene calls are TRBV19 and TRBJ2-3; TRBD2 agrees at 9 bases. The length of the CDR3 is 17 residues. V trimming: 4 bases; J trimming: 1 base; junction bases outside the gene matches: 9. The V gene's germline CDR1 is LNHDA and CDR2 SQIVND (reference sequence). The DNA for the CDR3 is TGTGCCAGTAGTACCTTAGCGGGAGTCGGCGGCACAGATACGCAGTATTTT. Translation gives CASSTLAGVGGTDTQYF.

The gene calls are TRBV10-2 and TRBJ2-7; possible D gene TRBD2, 5 bases. CDR1 is WSHSY and CDR2 is SAAADI in the germline V gene. V gave up 0 bases and J gave up 7 bases, with 16 bases separating them. The CDR3 loop spans 15 amino acids. The CDR3: CASSESAGSPREQYF. CDR3 in DNA: TGCGCCAGCAGTGAGTCCGCGGGCAGTCCGAGGGAGCAGTACTTC.

This clone has only one observation. The chain employs TRBV15 and TRBJ1-3, with D maybe TRBD1 (5 bases). V was pared by 5 bases and J by 3 bases, with 14 bases between. This CDR3 spans 15 amino acids. Germline assignment: CDR1 LNHNV and CDR2 YYDKDF (reference sequence). CDR3 amino acids: CATSPTGGNGNTIYF. CDR3 coding DNA: TGTGCCACCAGCCCTACGGGGGGAAATGGAAACACCATATATTTT.